This passage covers 16 T cell receptor beta chains from one sample sequenced in a study of cytomegalovirus exposure and HLA in healthy donors (dated by TCRdb to the late 2010s). Libraries were prepared through the immunoSEQ multiplex PCR assay. A mixture of 60 forward primers for TCR Vbeta segments and 13 reverse primers for TCR Jbeta segments was used in the multiplex PCR. TCRdb carries this immuneACCESS record with in-frame sequences only. Its versions omit some clonotypes, under half of them owing to an unresolved V gene in the studies checked, with the rest unexplained. For this sample the table gives some 170,000 clones, of which 75% to 85% were detected only once. Roughly 13% of the sample lies in the top ten. Material for sequencing was PBMCs. These receptors were taken from a woman aged 50 to 60 in good health and CMV-seronegative.

The V and J genes are TRBV5-1 and TRBJ1-3, with D possibly being TRBD1 (6 bases). Between the trimmed V and J ends, which lost 5 bases and 0 bases, there was a span of 12 bases. The CDR3 is made up of 15 amino acids. Germline CDR1 and CDR2: SGHRS and YFSETQ. CDR3 in amino acids: CASSSGAISGNTIYF. As DNA, the CDR3 is TGCGCCAGCAGTTCAGGGGCTATCTCTGGAAACACCATATATTTT.

The chain couples TRBV4-1 to TRBJ1-1, with TRBD1 identical over 7 bases. Germline CDR1 is MGHRA and CDR2 is YSYEKL. The junction had 14 bases not matched to a gene; V was cut back by 2 bases and J by 5 bases. This CDR3 spans 17 amino acids. The CDR3 loop is CASSQIGTGALRTEAFF. The CDR3 DNA follows: TGCGCCAGCAGCCAAATCGGAACAGGGGCGCTAAGGACTGAAGCTTTCTTT.

In the case of this clone: A junction boundary mismatches the germline segment, possibly from a read error. The chain recombines TRBV7-9 with TRBJ2-7; D is ambiguous. Germline V gene sequence: CDR1 SEHNR, CDR2 FQNEAQ (reference sequence). CDR3 length: 17 residues. The DNA for the CDR3 is TGTTCCAGCAGCTTAGATTGGTCGCAGGCGAGCTCCTACGAGCAGTACTTC. Translating it yields CSSSLDWSQASSYEQYF. The full variable domain, its missing parts supplied by reference TRBV7-9 and TRBJ2-7, is DTGVSQNPRHKITKRGQNVTFRCDPISEHNRLYWYRQTLGQGPEFLTYFQNEAQLEKSRLLSDRFSAERPKGSFSTLEIQRTEQGDSAMYLCSSSLDWSQASSYEQYFGPGTRLTVT.

The chain combines TRBV6-1 with TRBJ1-4; D is perhaps TRBD1 (5 bases). Germline V gene data show CDR1 as MNHNS and CDR2 as SASEGT. V was trimmed by 0 bases and J by 0 bases, leaving 17 bases between them. The CDR3 is 19 amino acids. CDR3 protein: CASSEAVRTRDATNEKLFF. CDR3 bases: TGTGCCAGCAGTGAAGCGGTACGGACACGAGATGCAACTAATGAAAAACTGTTTTTT.

This clone was counted a few times. The rearrangement uses TRBV28 and TRBJ2-3, with TRBD2 identical over 10 bases. Trimming cost V 8 bases and J 2 bases; bases outside gene matches: 4. CDR3 length equals 14 residues. Germline CDR1 is MDHEN and CDR2 is SYDVKM. The CDR3 reads CASWTSGDTDTQYF. The CDR3 region has the DNA TGTGCCAGCTGGACTAGCGGTGACACAGATACGCAGTATTTT.

V gene TRBV7-6 combines with J gene TRBJ2-2, with D possibly matching TRBD2 (5 bases). From germline, CDR1 is SGHVS and CDR2 FNYEAQ. The CDR3 runs to 17 residues. The V end was cut by 4 bases, the J end by 0 bases, with 15 bases between. CDR3 in DNA: TGTGCCAGCAGCTCACCTATAGCGTTCGCGAACACCGGGGAGCTGTTTTTT. This translates into CASSSPIAFANTGELFF.

A word on this clone: Other nucleotide sequences from this sample produce the same CDR3. DNA of the CDR3: TGTGCCAGCAGGCCGACAGGGATAAATTCCTACGAGCAGTACTTC. Encoded protein: CASRPTGINSYEQYF. This chain connects TRBV13 to TRBJ2-7, with 7 bases matching TRBD1. CDR3 length: 15 amino acids. J lost 1 base, V lost 6 bases, and 9 bases had no gene match. CDR1 and CDR2 from the germline V gene are PRHDT and FYEKMQ (reference sequence).

The V gene is TRBV5-4, the J gene TRBJ2-7; TRBD1 matches 8 bases. Germline CDR1 and CDR2: SGHNT and YYREEE (reference sequence). CDR3 size: 14 residues. V was pared by 4 bases and J by 2 bases, with 5 bases of the junction left unmatched. CDR3 amino acids: CASSSQGATYEQYF. Written as DNA, the CDR3 is TGTGCCAGCAGCAGCCAGGGGGCTACCTACGAGCAGTACTTC.

The chain couples TRBV19 to TRBJ2-2, with a tentative D call TRBD2 (7 bases). The germline CDR1 and CDR2 sequences are LNHDA and SQIVND (reference sequence). Trimming stripped 3 bases from V and 5 bases from J, with 16 bases between. This CDR3 has 16 residues. The CDR3 DNA reads TGTGCCAGTAGTATCCGCGGGGGCGCAGAGACCGGGGAGCTGTTTTTT. It yields the protein CASSIRGGAETGELFF.

The V and J genes are TRBV9 and TRBJ2-5; D might be TRBD2 (5 bases). Germline CDR1 is SGDLS and CDR2 is YYNGEE. Trimming took off 4 bases at V and 3 bases at J, with 16 bases between the two ends. The CDR3 sequence is 15 residues long. The CDR3 coding sequence is TGTGCCAGCAGCTTACGAGGGAACCGAGAAGAGACCCAGTACTTC. As protein: CASSLRGNREETQYF.

The chain employs TRBV5-4 and TRBJ2-5; the match to TRBD2 covers 8 bases. The length of the CDR3 is 16 residues. V lost 4 bases and J lost 1; bases outside the gene matches: 9. The germline CDR1 and CDR2 sequences are SGHNT and YYREEE (reference sequence). The CDR3 DNA reads as TGTGCCAGCAGCACTGGTGGCGGGGGGCTCCAAGAGACCCAGTACTTC. It codes for CASSTGGGGLQETQYF.

Only a few counts were recorded for this clone. This chain connects TRBV14 to TRBJ2-2; unclear D gene. The V end was cut by 4 bases, the J end by 4 bases, with 7 bases between. The CDR3 spans 13 residues. Germline assignment: CDR1 SGHDN and CDR2 FVKESK. This chain's CDR3 is CASSRSSTGELFF. The CDR3 nucleotides read TGTGCCAGCAGCCGTAGTTCCACCGGGGAGCTGTTTTTT.

CDR3 sequence (DNA): TGTGCCAGCAGTTCCCCACTCTGGGACAGGGAAGCTTTCTTT. This translates into CASSSPLWDREAFF. The chain uses TRBV6-5 and TRBJ1-1, with 8 bases identical to TRBD1. The V segment lost 4 bases and the J segment 8 bases; nucleotides outside the gene matches: 9. Germline CDR1 MNHEY, CDR2 SVGAGI. The CDR3 has 14 residues.

This clone was observed a handful of times. This chain connects TRBV2 to TRBJ2-2; D call uncertain. V was shortened by 4 bases and J by 6 bases, with 9 bases between the two germline ends. Germline-derived CDR1 and CDR2 are SNHLY and FYNNEI. The CDR3 sequence is 13 residues long. The CDR3 DNA is TGTGCCAGCAGTGGTCGTATGTCCGGGGAGCTGTTTTTT. Protein product: CASSGRMSGELFF.

In this sample, this clone turned up once. J is TRBJ2-5 and V is TRBV7-2; TRBD2 aligns across 12 bases. Germline values: CDR1 SGHTA, CDR2 FQGNSA. The CDR3 sequence is 16 residues long. Unmatched junction bases numbered 5, after V lost 5 bases and J lost 1 base. The CDR3 spells CASSPGTSGRQETQYF. CDR3 nucleotide sequence: TGTGCCAGCAGCCCCGGGACTAGCGGGCGCCAAGAGACCCAGTACTTC.

The V call is TRBV12-5, the J call TRBJ2-4; 11 bases align to TRBD1. CDR3 length: 14 amino acids. Trimming cost V 5 bases and J 7 bases; bases outside gene matches: 4. CDR1 is LGHNT, CDR2 FRNRAP, per germline. The CDR3 protein is CASGPGQGGNIQYF. CDR3 coding DNA: TGTGCTAGTGGTCCGGGACAGGGGGGGAACATTCAGTACTTC.